This T cell receptor (beta chain) was sequenced during a study of blood T cells in healthy people across ages. Study-level results: CMV status of donors was unknown, possibly confounding expanded clonotype changes.

Isolation per sample recovered at least 6 million PBMCs. A remark on this clonotype: Its cognate antigen is unknown.

Primers used in a second PCR of roughly 6 to 12 cycles were a sample-barcoded 5' primer and a J-beta primer mix. Through a template-switch adaptor with 12 random nucleotides, each cDNA molecule received a tag. TCRdb reanalysed the 5' RACE reads using MiXCR and keeps one entry per CDR3 protein. Counted here are 270,000 or so distinct CDR3 sequences, less than 30% occurring once; the ten biggest clones make up approximately 28%. Per the germline V gene, CDR1 is SEHNR and CDR2 is FQNEAQ (reference sequence). V lost 2 bases to trimming and J lost 1 base, with 18 bases between them. This CDR3 spans 17 amino acids.

Sample: blood. The genes are TRBV7-9 and TRBJ2-7; D unclear. The receptor was derived from a woman aged 70-85 years in good health. The DNA for the CDR3 is TGTGCCAGCAGCTTACAGGCAGCGTTCTTACCTTCCTACGAGCAGTACTTC. It yields the protein CASSLQAAFLPSYEQYF.